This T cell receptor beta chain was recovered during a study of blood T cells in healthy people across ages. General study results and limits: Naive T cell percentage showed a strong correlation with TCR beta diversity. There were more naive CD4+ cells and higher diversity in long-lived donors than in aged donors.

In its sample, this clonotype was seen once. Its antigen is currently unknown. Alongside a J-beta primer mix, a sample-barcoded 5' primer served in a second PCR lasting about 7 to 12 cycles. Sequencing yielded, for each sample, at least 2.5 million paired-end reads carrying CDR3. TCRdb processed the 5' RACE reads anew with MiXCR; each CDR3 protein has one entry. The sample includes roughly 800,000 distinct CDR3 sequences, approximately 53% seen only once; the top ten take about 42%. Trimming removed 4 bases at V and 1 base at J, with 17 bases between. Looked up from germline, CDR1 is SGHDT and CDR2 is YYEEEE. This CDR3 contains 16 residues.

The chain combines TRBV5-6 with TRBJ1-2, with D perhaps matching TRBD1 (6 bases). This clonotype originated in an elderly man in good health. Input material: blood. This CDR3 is CASSPGRHRVNYGYTF. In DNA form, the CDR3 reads TGTGCCAGCAGCCCCGGCCGGCACAGGGTTAACTATGGCTACACCTTC.